This T cell receptor beta chain derives from a study of OX40 agonist ivuxolimab in advanced cancers. Study-wide context: In this trial design, patients received ivuxolimab intravenously at 0.01 to 10 mg/kg every 2 weeks. Broader study findings: Certain nonresponding patients likewise had low normalized T-cell clonal expansion.

As to this clone: As yet, its antigen is unknown.

Profiling relied on immunoSEQ multiplex PCR, and the TCRdb table lists in-frame clones only, not all of them. The repertoire consists of about 89,000 clones, with around 83% occurring once and the leading ten covering 5.5% to 7.5%. With autoimmune disease history or systemic immunosuppression, patients were excluded. Peripheral blood came from all dose cohorts at three timepoints. Trimming removed 3 bases from V and 5 bases from J; junction bases left unmatched: 6. The CDR3 is 14 amino acids. Germline V lookup: CDR1 LNHDA, CDR2 SQIVND (reference sequence). V is TRBV19 and J is TRBJ2-5, with 7 bases aligning to TRBD2. This specimen consisted of CD4+ or CD8+ T cells sorted from blood, obtained in a trial of the OX40 agonist ivuxolimab. The TCR sequence derives from an adult with an advanced solid tumor such as melanoma, head and neck, liver or kidney cancer. CDR3 loop: CASSIVAGGETQYF. DNA of the CDR3: TGTGCCAGTAGTATTGTAGCGGGTGGGGAGACCCAGTACTTC.